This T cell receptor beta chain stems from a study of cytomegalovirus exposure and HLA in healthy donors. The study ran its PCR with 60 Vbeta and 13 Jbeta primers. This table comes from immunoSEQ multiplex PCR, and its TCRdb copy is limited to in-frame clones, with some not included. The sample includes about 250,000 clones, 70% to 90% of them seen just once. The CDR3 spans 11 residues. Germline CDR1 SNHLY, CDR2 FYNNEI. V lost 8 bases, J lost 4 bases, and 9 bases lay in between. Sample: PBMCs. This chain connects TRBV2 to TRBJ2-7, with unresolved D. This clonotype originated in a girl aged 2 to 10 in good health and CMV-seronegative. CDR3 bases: TGTGCCAGCTTGGCAGGATACGAGCAGTACTTC. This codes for CASLAGYEQYF.